Presented here are 25 T cell receptor beta chains from one specimen sequenced in a study of T cell repertoires in cytomegalovirus infection. MiXCR was run by TCRdb on the reads, yielding one entry per CDR3 protein. The sample consists of 450,000 to 650,000 distinct CDR3 sequences, less than 30% of them appearing once. Sequencing was done on a sample of PBMCs. All receptors derive from a human donor in good health (CMV status not recorded). Some clones in this sample may be carry-over from other donors' samples.

The chain joins TRBV3-1 to TRBJ2-1; D may be TRBD2 (5 bases). The V gene's germline CDR1 is LGHDT and CDR2 YNNKEL (reference sequence). The CDR3 length is 14 residues. The V gene lost 6 bases and the J gene lost 5 bases, with 14 bases spanning the gap. In DNA form, the CDR3 reads TGTGCCAGCAGTCATCATTGGGGAGACAATGAGCAGTTCTTC. Translating gives CASSHHWGDNEQFF.

This clonotype was recorded a few times. The chain recombines TRBV7-3 with TRBJ2-1, with 11 bases identical to TRBD2. The junction had 4 bases not matched to a gene; V was cut back by 4 bases and J by 2 bases. The CDR3 sequence is 16 residues long. Germline CDR1 and CDR2: SGHTA and FQGTGA. The CDR3 loop reads CASSYIAGGPYNEQFF. The CDR3 coding sequence is TGTGCCAGCAGCTACATAGCGGGAGGGCCCTACAATGAGCAGTTCTTC.

The gene calls are TRBV6-5 and TRBJ2-7; D gene ambiguous. The CDR3 runs to 13 residues. Germline V gives CDR1 MNHEY, CDR2 SVGAGI. V lost 5 bases to trimming and J lost 2 bases, with 10 bases between them. The DNA of the CDR3 is TGTGCCAGCAGTGACACACCAACCTACGAGCAGTACTTC. The encoded protein is CASSDTPTYEQYF.

The chain joins TRBV15 to TRBJ1-4; D is perhaps TRBD1 (5 bases). The germline gives CDR1 LNHNV, CDR2 YYDKDF (reference sequence). The V end was cut by 3 bases, the J end by 8 bases, with 13 bases between. The CDR3 runs 14 residues. CDR3 protein: CATSRWGVNEKLFF. DNA for the CDR3: TGTGCCACCAGCAGGTGGGGGGTAAACGAAAAACTGTTTTTT.

The V and J genes are TRBV6-1 and TRBJ2-2; TRBD1 might be the D (6 bases). V was shortened by 7 bases and J by 1 base, with 13 bases between the two germline ends. CDR1 MNHNS and CDR2 SASEGT come from the germline V gene. This CDR3 contains 15 residues. CDR3 residues: CASNPGHGNTGELFF. CDR3 in DNA: TGTGCCAGCAATCCGGGACATGGGAACACCGGGGAGCTGTTTTTT.

This chain joins TRBV5-4 and TRBJ1-1; no firm D call. Trimming removed 0 bases from V and 3 bases from J, with 12 bases in between. This CDR3 has 15 amino acids. Germline CDR1 is SGHNT and CDR2 is YYREEE (reference sequence). Written as DNA, the CDR3 is TGTGCCAGCAGCTTGGAGACCGCATCCGACACTGAAGCTTTCTTT. Translation: CASSLETASDTEAFF. The variable domain in full, completed from reference TRBV5-4 and TRBJ1-1, reads ETGVTQSPTHLIKTRGQQVTLRCSSQSGHNTVSWYQQALGQGPQFIFQYYREEENGRGNFPPRFSGLQFPNYSSELNVNALELDDSALYLCASSLETASDTEAFFGQGTRLTVV.

This chain connects TRBV7-2 to TRBJ2-1; D is perhaps TRBD1 or TRBD2 (6 bases each). V lost 4 bases, J lost 1 base, and 11 bases lay in between. Germline CDR1 is SGHTA and CDR2 is FQGNSA. The CDR3 totals 15 residues. The CDR3 DNA reads TGTGCCAGCAGCTCGAGGGGGGCATCCTACAATGAGCAGTTCTTC. The encoded protein is CASSSRGASYNEQFF. The full variable domain, its missing parts supplied by reference TRBV7-2 and TRBJ2-1, is GAGVSQSPSNKVTEKGKDVELRCDPISGHTALYWYRQSLGQGLEFLIYFQGNSAPDKSGLPSDRFSAERTGGSVSTLTIQRTQQEDSAVYLCASSSRGASYNEQFFGPGTRLTVL.

This clonotype has a count of ten or more. The rearrangement joins TRBV7-8 to TRBJ2-3, with a possible D match to TRBD2 (6 bases). Trimming shortened V by 5 bases and J by 5 bases, and 17 bases separated the two germline ends. Germline loops: CDR1 SGHVS, CDR2 FQNEAQ. The CDR3 runs to 15 residues. CDR3 coding DNA: TGTGCCAGCAGCCCCCCTGGAGGGCGGAAAGATACGCAGTATTTT. Residues: CASSPPGGRKDTQYF.

This clonotype was observed a handful of times. This chain links TRBV15 with TRBJ2-7, with TRBD2 as a possible D gene (6 bases). The CDR3 runs to 14 residues. Germline CDR1 and CDR2: LNHNV and YYDKDF (reference sequence). The germline V and J ends were trimmed by 0 bases and 4 bases, with 10 bases remaining between them. The CDR3 region has the DNA TGTGCCACCAGCAGAGACCGGGGGAGGTACGAGCAGTACTTC. Its protein is CATSRDRGRYEQYF.

This clonotype appeared many times. The rearrangement joins TRBV7-9 to TRBJ2-6; D ambiguous. Per the germline V gene, CDR1 is SEHNR and CDR2 is FQNEAQ (reference sequence). V was pared by 5 bases and J by 2 bases, with 22 bases between. This CDR3 is built from 19 residues. In nucleotides, the CDR3 is TGTGCCAGCAGCGGTCGTCCTGGCGAGTGGGATCCTGGGGCCAACGTCCTGACTTTC. Protein product: CASSGRPGEWDPGANVLTF.

The V gene is TRBV20-1, the J gene TRBJ2-1; the match to TRBD2 covers 12 bases. CDR1 and CDR2 from the germline V gene are DFQATT and SNEGSKA (reference sequence). The CDR3 totals 15 residues. The J segment lost 7 bases and the V segment lost 6 bases, leaving 10 bases of the junction unmatched. The CDR3 bases are TGCAGTGCCTACGCTGGGACTAGCGGGCCAAATGAGCAGTTCTTC. It translates to CSAYAGTSGPNEQFF.

This clonotype was recorded a few times. The gene calls are TRBV6-2 or TRBV6-3 and TRBJ2-7; unclear D gene. The CDR3 contains 12 residues. The germline V and J ends were trimmed by 8 bases and 2 bases, with 10 bases remaining between them. Germline V gene sequence: CDR1 MNHEY, CDR2 SVGEGT. CDR3 bases: TGTGCCAGCGGAAGGTACGCCTACGAGCAGTACTTC. This encodes CASGRYAYEQYF.

This chain links TRBV7-2 with TRBJ2-1, with D possibly matching TRBD2 (7 bases). CDR1 and CDR2 (germline): SGHTA, FQGNSA. Trimming stripped 5 bases from V and 6 bases from J, with 20 bases between. The CDR3 spans 16 residues. CDR3 DNA: TGTGCCAGCAGCCTGGGAGGGGGAGGCCTTAGCAATGAGCAGTTCTTC. This codes for CASSLGGGGLSNEQFF.

This clonotype was found a few times. V usage is TRBV5-1 and J usage is TRBJ2-3; TRBD2 agrees at 13 bases. The CDR3 extends over 16 amino acids. V dropped 3 bases and J dropped 3; count of bases not matched to a gene: 4. The germline CDR1 and CDR2 sequences are SGHRS and YFSETQ. CDR3 DNA sequence: TGCGCCAGCAGCTCGGGGACTAGCGGGACTACAGATACGCAGTATTTT. Its protein product is CASSSGTSGTTDTQYF.

The rearrangement joins TRBV12-3 or TRBV12-4 to TRBJ2-2; a weak D match, TRBD2 (6 bases). The germline V and J ends were trimmed by 5 bases and 6 bases, with 10 bases remaining between them. This CDR3 contains 13 residues. The CDR3 region is CASSARRAGELFF. The CDR3 DNA sequence: TGTGCCAGCAGTGCCCGGAGGGCCGGGGAGCTGTTTTTT.

This clonotype was detected many times. The chain joins TRBV20-1 to TRBJ2-1; 9 nucleotides match TRBD2. Germline-derived CDR1 and CDR2 are DFQATT and SNEGSKA (reference sequence). V lost 3 bases and J lost 9; bases outside the gene matches: 9. The CDR3 contains 14 residues. CDR3 region: CSASLAGGSGEQFF. DNA of the CDR3: TGCAGTGCTAGCTTGGCGGGAGGGTCAGGTGAGCAGTTCTTC.

This chain links TRBV28 with TRBJ1-2; no reliable D call. Trimming took 8 bases from V and 0 from J, leaving 16 bases between them. The CDR3 covers 15 residues. Germline loops: CDR1 MDHEN, CDR2 SYDVKM. The CDR3 is CASGETGRPNYGYTF. CDR3 in DNA: TGTGCCAGCGGGGAGACTGGGCGCCCTAACTATGGCTACACCTTC.

For the CDR3, the DNA is TGTGCCAGCAGTTTTCACAGGGTTACGAATCAGCCCCAGCATTTT. This sequence encodes CASSFHRVTNQPQHF. J is TRBJ1-5 and V is TRBV27, with a possible D match to TRBD1 (6 bases). Germline V gene sequence: CDR1 MNHEY, CDR2 SMNVEV (reference sequence). V was shortened by 3 bases and J by 4 bases, with 13 bases between the two germline ends. The CDR3 runs to 15 residues.

There are a few counts of this clonotype. This chain connects TRBV19 to TRBJ2-1; perhaps TRBD2 as D (5 bases). This CDR3 region has 14 residues. Trimming took 3 bases from V and 6 from J, leaving 12 bases between them. Germline CDR1 reads LNHDA; CDR2 reads SQIVND (reference sequence). CDR3 amino acids: CASSIASRGNEQFF. The CDR3 bases are TGTGCCAGTAGTATCGCTAGCAGAGGCAATGAGCAGTTCTTC. The full variable domain, its missing parts supplied by reference TRBV19 and TRBJ2-1, is DGGITQSPKYLFRKEGQNVTLSCEQNLNHDAMYWYRQDPGQGLRLIYYSQIVNDFQKGDIAEGYSVSREKKESFPLTVTSAQKNPTAFYLCASSIASRGNEQFFGPGTRLTVL.

This chain uses TRBV20-1 with TRBJ2-1; D is unresolved. Germline lookup yields CDR1 DFQATT and CDR2 SNEGSKA (reference sequence). Trimming cost V 0 bases and J 7 bases, with 10 bases left between them. The CDR3 sequence is 13 residues long. CDR3 DNA: TGCAGTGCTAGAGATCTTATGCGGAATGAGCAGTTCTTC. This translates into CSARDLMRNEQFF.

In this sample, this clonotype turned up many times. The rearrangement joins TRBV6-6 to TRBJ2-2; 8 nucleotides match TRBD2. The CDR3 runs 17 residues. Germline CDR1 reads MNHNY; CDR2 reads SVGAGI (reference sequence). V shed 0 bases, J shed 3 bases, and the junction held 6 bases outside the gene matches. The CDR3 sequence is CASSYSMAGGDTGELFF. CDR3 DNA: TGTGCCAGCAGTTACTCGATGGCGGGAGGAGACACCGGGGAGCTGTTTTTT.

At least ten counts were recorded for this clonotype. The V gene is TRBV6-2 or TRBV6-3, the J gene TRBJ2-1; a weak D match, TRBD2 (5 bases). Germline loops: CDR1 MNHEY, CDR2 SVGEGT. The V and J ends lost 1 base and 3 bases respectively, with 7 bases between them. The CDR3 runs to 14 residues. CDR3 in DNA: TGTGCCAGCAGTTACTACGGGGTCTACAATGAGCAGTTCTTC. This sequence encodes CASSYYGVYNEQFF.

V gene TRBV20-1 combines with J gene TRBJ2-5; possible D gene TRBD2, 8 bases. The CDR3 length is 14 residues. Trimming took 4 bases from V and 5 from J, leaving 17 bases between them. The germline gives CDR1 DFQATT, CDR2 SNEGSKA (reference sequence). For the CDR3, the DNA is TGCAGTGCTAATTTCCGGGAGGGACAGGAGACCCAGTACTTC. Its translation: CSANFREGQETQYF.

This clonotype came up many times. The rearrangement uses TRBV7-9 and TRBJ2-7, with 8 bases lining up with TRBD1. This CDR3 region has 16 residues. V was pared by 0 bases and J by 2 bases, with 6 bases of the junction left unmatched. Germline CDR1 SEHNR, CDR2 FQNEAQ (reference sequence). CDR3 in amino acids: CASSLADRATTYEQYF. CDR3 DNA: TGTGCCAGCAGCTTAGCGGACAGGGCTACCACCTACGAGCAGTACTTC.

J is TRBJ2-1 and V is TRBV5-6; 9 bases map to TRBD2. This CDR3 is built from 17 residues. CDR1 is SGHDT, CDR2 YYEEEE, per germline. V lost 5 bases and J lost 10; bases outside the gene matches: 19. CDR3 in amino acids: CASRGGGGAPWGYEQFF. CDR3 nucleotide sequence: TGTGCCAGCAGGGGCGGGGGGGGAGCCCCCTGGGGGTACGAGCAGTTCTTC. Variable domain in full (rest from reference TRBV5-6 and TRBJ2-1): DAGVTQSPTHLIKTRGQQVTLRCSPKSGHDTVSWYQQALGQGPQFIFQYYEEEERQRGNFPDRFSGHQFPNYSSELNVNALLLGDSALYLCASRGGGGAPWGYEQFFGPGTRLTVL.